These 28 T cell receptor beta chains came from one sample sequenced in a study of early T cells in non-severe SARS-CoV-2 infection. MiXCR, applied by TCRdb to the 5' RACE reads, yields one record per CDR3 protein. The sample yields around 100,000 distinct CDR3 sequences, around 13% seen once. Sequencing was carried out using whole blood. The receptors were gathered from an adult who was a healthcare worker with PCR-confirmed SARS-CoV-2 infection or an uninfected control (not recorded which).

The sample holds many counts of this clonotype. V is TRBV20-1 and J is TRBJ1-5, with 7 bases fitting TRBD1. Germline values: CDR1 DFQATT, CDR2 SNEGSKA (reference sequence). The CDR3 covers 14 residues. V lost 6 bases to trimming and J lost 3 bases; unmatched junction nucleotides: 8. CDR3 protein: CSAKDRAPNQPQHF. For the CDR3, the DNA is TGCAGTGCCAAAGACAGGGCTCCCAATCAGCCCCAGCATTTT.

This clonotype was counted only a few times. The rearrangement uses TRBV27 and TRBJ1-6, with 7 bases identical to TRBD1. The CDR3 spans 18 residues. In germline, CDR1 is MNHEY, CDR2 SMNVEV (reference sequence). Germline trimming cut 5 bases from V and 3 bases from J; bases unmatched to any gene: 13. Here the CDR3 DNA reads TGTGCCAGCAGTAGGATGGGGACAGTCGGCCTCTATAATTCACCCCTCCACTTT. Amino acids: CASSRMGTVGLYNSPLHF.

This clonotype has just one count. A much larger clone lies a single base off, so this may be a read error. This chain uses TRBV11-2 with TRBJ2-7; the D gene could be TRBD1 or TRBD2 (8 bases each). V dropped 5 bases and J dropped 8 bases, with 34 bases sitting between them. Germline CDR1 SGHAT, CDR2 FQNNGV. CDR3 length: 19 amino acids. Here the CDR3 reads CASSTYRDRPGRERNQQYF. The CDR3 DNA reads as TGTGCCAGCAGCACCTACCGGGACAGGCCCGGGAGGGAGAGGAATCAGCAGTACTTC.

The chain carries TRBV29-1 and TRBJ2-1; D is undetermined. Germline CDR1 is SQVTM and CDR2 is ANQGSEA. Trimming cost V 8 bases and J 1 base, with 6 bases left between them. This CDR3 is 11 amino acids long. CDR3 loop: CSSNSYNEQFF. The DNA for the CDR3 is TGCAGCTCCAATTCCTACAATGAGCAGTTCTTC.

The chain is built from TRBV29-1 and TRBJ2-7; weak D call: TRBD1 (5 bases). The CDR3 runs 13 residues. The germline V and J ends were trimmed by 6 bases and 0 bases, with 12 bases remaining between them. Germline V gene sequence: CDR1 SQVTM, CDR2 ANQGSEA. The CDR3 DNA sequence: TGCAGCGTCCGCCCCCAGGGCTCCTACGAGCAGTACTTC. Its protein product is CSVRPQGSYEQYF.

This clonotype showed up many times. DNA of the CDR3: TGCGCCAGCAGCCAAGATCATGCCAGGCTCTATGGCTACACCTTC. Translated, it gives CASSQDHARLYGYTF. V and J are TRBV4-1 and TRBJ1-2; D is ambiguous. This CDR3 is 15 amino acids long. Trimming removed 0 bases from V and 4 bases from J, with 12 bases in between. Germline CDR1 is MGHRA and CDR2 is YSYEKL.

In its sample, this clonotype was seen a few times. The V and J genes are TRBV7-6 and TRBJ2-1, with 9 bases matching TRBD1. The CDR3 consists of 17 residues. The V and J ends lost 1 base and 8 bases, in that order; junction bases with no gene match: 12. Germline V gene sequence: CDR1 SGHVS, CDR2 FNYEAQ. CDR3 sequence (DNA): TGTGCCAGCAGCTTAGTAACCTCGGACAGGGGAATCGATGAGCAGTTCTTC. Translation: CASSLVTSDRGIDEQFF.

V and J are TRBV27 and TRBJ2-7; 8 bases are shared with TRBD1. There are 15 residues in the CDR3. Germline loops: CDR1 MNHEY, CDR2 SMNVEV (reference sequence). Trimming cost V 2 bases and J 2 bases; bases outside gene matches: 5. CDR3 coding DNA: TGTGCCAGCAGTTTAGTCAGGGGGCCCCCCTACGAGCAGTACTTC. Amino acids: CASSLVRGPPYEQYF.

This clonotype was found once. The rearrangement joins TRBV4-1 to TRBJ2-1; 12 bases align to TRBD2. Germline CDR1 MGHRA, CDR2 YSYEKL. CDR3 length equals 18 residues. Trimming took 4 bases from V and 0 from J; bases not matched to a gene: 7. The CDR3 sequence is CASSPRLAGDLSYNEQFF. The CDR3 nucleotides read TGCGCCAGCAGCCCACGACTAGCGGGAGACCTCTCCTACAATGAGCAGTTCTTC.

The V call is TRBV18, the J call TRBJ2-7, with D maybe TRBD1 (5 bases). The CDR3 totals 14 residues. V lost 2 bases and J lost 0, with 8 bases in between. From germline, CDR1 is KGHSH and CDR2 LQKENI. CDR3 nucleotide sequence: TGTGCCAGCTCACCAGGGGCTGTCTCCTACGAGCAGTACTTC. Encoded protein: CASSPGAVSYEQYF.

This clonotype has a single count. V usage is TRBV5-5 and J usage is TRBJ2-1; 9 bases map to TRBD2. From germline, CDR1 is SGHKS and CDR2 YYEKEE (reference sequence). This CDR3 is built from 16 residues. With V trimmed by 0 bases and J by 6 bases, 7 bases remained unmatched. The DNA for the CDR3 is TGTGCCAGCAGCTTGGAACCTAGCGGGAATTTCAATGAGCAGTTCTTC. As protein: CASSLEPSGNFNEQFF.

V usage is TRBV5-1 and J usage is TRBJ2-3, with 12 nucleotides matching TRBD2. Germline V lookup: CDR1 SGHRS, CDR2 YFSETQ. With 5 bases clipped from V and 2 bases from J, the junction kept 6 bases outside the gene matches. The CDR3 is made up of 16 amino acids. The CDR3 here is CASSSGLAGSTDTQYF. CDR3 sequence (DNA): TGCGCCAGCAGTTCCGGACTAGCGGGGTCCACAGATACGCAGTATTTT.

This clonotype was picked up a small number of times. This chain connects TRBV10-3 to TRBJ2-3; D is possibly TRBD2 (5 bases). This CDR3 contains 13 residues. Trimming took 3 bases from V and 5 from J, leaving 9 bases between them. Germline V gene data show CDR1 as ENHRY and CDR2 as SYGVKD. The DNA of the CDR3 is TGTGCCATCAGTGATGGAGGTCAAGATACGCAGTATTTT. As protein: CAISDGGQDTQYF.

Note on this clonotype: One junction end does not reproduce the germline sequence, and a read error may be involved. Here the CDR3 DNA reads TGTGCCAGCGGTTTTTCTCCCTACAATGAGCAGTTCTTC. Translating it yields CASGFSPYNEQFF. The chain links TRBV12-3 or TRBV12-4 to TRBJ2-1; D is uncertain. CDR3 length: 13 amino acids.

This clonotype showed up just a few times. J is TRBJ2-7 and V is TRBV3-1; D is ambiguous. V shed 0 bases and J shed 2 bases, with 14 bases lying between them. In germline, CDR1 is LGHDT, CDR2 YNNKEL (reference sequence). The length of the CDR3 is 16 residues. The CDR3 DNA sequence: TGTGCCAGCAGCCAAGATCCCTACTCGGGTACCTACGAGCAGTACTTC. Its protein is CASSQDPYSGTYEQYF.

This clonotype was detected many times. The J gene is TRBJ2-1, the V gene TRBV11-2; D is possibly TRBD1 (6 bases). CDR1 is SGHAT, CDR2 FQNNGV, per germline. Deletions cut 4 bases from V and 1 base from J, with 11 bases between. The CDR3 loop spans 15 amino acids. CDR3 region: CASSSNRDSYNEQFF. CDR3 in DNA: TGTGCCAGCAGCTCTAACAGGGATTCCTACAATGAGCAGTTCTTC.

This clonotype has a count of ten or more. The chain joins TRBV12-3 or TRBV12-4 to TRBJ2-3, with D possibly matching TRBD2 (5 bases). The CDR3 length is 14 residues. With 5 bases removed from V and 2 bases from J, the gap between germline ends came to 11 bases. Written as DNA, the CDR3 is TGTGCCAGCAGTCTGGCCGGGGTCACAGATACGCAGTATTTT. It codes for CASSLAGVTDTQYF.

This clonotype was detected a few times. CDR3 nucleotide sequence: TGTGCCAGCAGCACTACTGGAAACACCATATATTTT. Amino acid sequence: CASSTTGNTIYF. The V and J genes are TRBV12-3 or TRBV12-4 and TRBJ1-3; no clear D. Trimming removed 6 bases at V and 2 bases at J, with 5 bases between. CDR3 size: 12 residues.

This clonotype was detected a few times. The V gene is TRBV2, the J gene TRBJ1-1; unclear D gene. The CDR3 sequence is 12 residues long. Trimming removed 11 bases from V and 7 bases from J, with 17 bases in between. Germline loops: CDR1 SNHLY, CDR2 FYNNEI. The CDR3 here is CAGVLRRDEAFF. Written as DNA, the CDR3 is TGTGCCGGCGTTCTCAGGCGGGATGAAGCTTTCTTT. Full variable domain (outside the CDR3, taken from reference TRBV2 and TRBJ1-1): EPEVTQTPSHQVTQMGQEVILRCVPISNHLYFYWYRQILGQKVEFLVSFYNNEISEKSEIFDDQFSVERPDGSNFTLKIRSTKLEDSAMYFCAGVLRRDEAFFGQGTRLTVV.

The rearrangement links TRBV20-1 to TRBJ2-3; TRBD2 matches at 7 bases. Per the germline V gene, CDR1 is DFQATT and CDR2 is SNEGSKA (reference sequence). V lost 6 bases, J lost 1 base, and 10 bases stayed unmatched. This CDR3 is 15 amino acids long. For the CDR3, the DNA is TGCAGTGCCAGGAGACTAGCCACGGGCACAGATACGCAGTATTTT. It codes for CSARRLATGTDTQYF.

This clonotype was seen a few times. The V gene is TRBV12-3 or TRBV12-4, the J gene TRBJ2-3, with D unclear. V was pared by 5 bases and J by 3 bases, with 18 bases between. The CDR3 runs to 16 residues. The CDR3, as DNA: TGTGCCAGCAGTCGAACAATTCACGGCAGAACAGATACGCAGTATTTT. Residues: CASSRTIHGRTDTQYF.

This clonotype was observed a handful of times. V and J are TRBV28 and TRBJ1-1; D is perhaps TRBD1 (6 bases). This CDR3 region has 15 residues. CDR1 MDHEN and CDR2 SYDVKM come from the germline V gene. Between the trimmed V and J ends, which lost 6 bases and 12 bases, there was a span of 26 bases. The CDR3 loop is CASSLQTGGGWMSFF. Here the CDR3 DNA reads TGTGCCAGCAGCCTTCAAACCGGGGGCGGATGGATGTCTTTCTTT. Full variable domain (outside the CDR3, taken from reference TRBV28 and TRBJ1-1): DVKVTQSSRYLVKRTGEKVFLECVQDMDHENMFWYRQDPGLGLRLIYFSYDVKMKEKGDIPEGYSVSREKKERFSLILESASTNQTSMYLCASSLQTGGGWMSFFGQGTRLTVV.

The CDR3 bases are TGTGCCAGCAGTTACACAGGGCCTAGCACAGATACGCAGTATTTT. It specifies CASSYTGPSTDTQYF. The chain employs TRBV6-5 and TRBJ2-3; TRBD1 might be the D (6 bases). The CDR3 has 15 amino acids. V lost 2 bases and J lost 0, with 9 bases in between. The V gene's germline CDR1 is MNHEY and CDR2 SVGAGI.

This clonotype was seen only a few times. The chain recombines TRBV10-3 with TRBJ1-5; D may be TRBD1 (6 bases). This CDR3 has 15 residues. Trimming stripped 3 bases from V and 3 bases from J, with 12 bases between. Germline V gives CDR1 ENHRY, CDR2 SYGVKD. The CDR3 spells CAISDQGQNNQPQHF. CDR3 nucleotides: TGTGCCATCAGTGATCAGGGGCAGAACAATCAGCCCCAGCATTTT.

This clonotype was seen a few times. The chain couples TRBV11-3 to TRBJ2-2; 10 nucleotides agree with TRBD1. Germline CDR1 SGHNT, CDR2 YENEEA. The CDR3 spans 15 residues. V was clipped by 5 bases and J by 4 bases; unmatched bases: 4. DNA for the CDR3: TGTGCCAGCAGCCATGACAGGGGGCGCACCGGGGAGCTGTTTTTT. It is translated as CASSHDRGRTGELFF.

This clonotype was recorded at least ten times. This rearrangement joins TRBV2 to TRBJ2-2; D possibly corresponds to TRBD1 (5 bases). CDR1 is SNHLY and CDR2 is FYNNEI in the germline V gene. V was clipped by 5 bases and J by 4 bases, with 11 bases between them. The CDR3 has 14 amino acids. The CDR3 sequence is CASSQGIGTGELFF. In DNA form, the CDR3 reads TGTGCCAGCAGTCAGGGTATCGGCACCGGGGAGCTGTTTTTT.

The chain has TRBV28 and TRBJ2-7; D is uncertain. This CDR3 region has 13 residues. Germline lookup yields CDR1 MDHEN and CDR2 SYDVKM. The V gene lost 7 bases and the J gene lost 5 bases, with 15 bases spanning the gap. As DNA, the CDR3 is TGTGCCAGCACAAGGAGCGCCACCAACGAGCAGTACTTC. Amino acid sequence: CASTRSATNEQYF.

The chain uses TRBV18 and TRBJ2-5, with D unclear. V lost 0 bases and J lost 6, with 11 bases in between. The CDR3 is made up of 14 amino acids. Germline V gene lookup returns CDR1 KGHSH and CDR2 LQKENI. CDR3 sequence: CASSPPWNEKTQYF. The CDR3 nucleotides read TGTGCCAGCTCACCACCGTGGAACGAGAAGACCCAGTACTTC.